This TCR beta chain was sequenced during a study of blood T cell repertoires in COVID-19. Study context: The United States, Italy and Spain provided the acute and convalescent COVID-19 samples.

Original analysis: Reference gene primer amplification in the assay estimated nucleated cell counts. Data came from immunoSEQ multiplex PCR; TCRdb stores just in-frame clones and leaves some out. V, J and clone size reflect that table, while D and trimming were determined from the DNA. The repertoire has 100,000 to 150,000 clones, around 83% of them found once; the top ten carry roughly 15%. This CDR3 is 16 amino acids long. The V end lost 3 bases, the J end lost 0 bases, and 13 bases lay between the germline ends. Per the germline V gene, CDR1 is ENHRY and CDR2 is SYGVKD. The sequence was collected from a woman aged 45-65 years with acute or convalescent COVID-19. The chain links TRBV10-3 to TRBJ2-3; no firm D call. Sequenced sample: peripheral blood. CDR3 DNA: TGTGCCATCAGTGACGCAGGCGCGCTCAGCACAGATACGCAGTATTTT. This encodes CAISDAGALSTDTQYF.